Below are 28 T cell receptor beta chains sequenced from a single sample in a study of T cell responses to AZD1222 COVID-19 vaccine. Sequencing was performed with immunoSEQ multiplex PCR; in TCRdb, only in-frame clones are kept and a portion is missing. The sample holds roughly 120,000 clones; approximately 88% are singletons and the top ten take 4.2%. The sequencing here drew on peripheral blood, taken on day 0 of AZD1222 vaccination. These receptors all come from an adult in good health.

Only one count was recorded for this clone. The J gene is TRBJ2-7, the V gene TRBV10-1, with TRBD1 identical over 8 bases. Germline lookup yields CDR1 WNHNN and CDR2 SYGVQD (reference sequence). The CDR3 covers 14 residues. With 3 bases clipped from V and 2 bases from J, the junction kept 3 bases outside the gene matches. CDR3 sequence: CASSEGQGTYEQYF. CDR3 bases: TGCGCCAGCAGTGAAGGACAGGGCACCTACGAGCAGTACTTC.

The chain recombines TRBV28 with TRBJ2-7; 9 bases agree with TRBD2. The ends lost 10 bases at V and 3 bases at J; junction bases unmatched: 7. Per germline, CDR1 MDHEN and CDR2 SYDVKM. The CDR3 sequence is 13 residues long. The CDR3 protein is CATRRGGDYEQYF. In nucleotides, the CDR3 is TGTGCCACCCGACGCGGGGGGGACTACGAGCAGTACTTC.

This clone was recorded once. The J gene is TRBJ2-1, the V gene TRBV7-2; D could derive from TRBD1 or TRBD2 (5 bases each). This CDR3 comprises 15 residues. Germline lookup yields CDR1 SGHTA and CDR2 FQGNSA. With 7 bases removed from V and 9 bases from J, the gap between germline ends came to 22 bases. The CDR3 spells CASITARAGRGEQFF. DNA for the CDR3: TGTGCCAGCATCACGGCCAGGGCTGGGAGAGGTGAGCAGTTCTTC.

This chain uses TRBV9 with TRBJ1-4; D might be TRBD1 (5 bases). V was clipped by 3 bases and J by 4 bases, with 16 bases between them. CDR3 length: 16 residues. Germline CDR1 SGDLS, CDR2 YYNGEE. This chain's CDR3 is CASSADAGGDNEKLFF. The CDR3, as DNA: TGTGCCAGCAGCGCGGATGCTGGGGGGGATAATGAAAAACTGTTTTTT.

The chain employs TRBV3-1 (or the pseudogene TRBV3-2) and TRBJ2-5; 8 bases are a match to TRBD1. Germline CDR1 reads LGHDT; CDR2 reads YNNKEL (reference sequence). The CDR3 contains 15 residues. The trim removed 1 base at V and 2 bases at J, leaving 3 bases unmatched. The CDR3 is CASSQGRGQQETQYF. CDR3 bases: TGTGCCAGCAGCCAAGGCAGGGGGCAGCAAGAGACCCAGTACTTC.

The chain employs TRBV4-1 and TRBJ1-6, with D unclear. V was clipped by 1 base and J by 0 bases, with 7 bases between them. Per germline, CDR1 MGHRA and CDR2 YSYEKL. This CDR3 is 16 amino acids long. CDR3 in DNA: TGCGCCAGCAGCCAAGGGCTGGGCTCCTATAATTCACCCCTCCACTTT. It is translated as CASSQGLGSYNSPLHF.

This chain connects TRBV5-1 to TRBJ1-5; the D gene is possibly TRBD1 (5 bases). The V end was cut by 0 bases, the J end by 3 bases, with 10 bases between. The CDR3 length is 15 residues. Looked up from germline, CDR1 is SGHRS and CDR2 is YFSETQ. The CDR3 region is CASSLAPQDNQPQHF. As DNA, the CDR3 is TGCGCCAGCAGCTTGGCCCCACAGGACAATCAGCCCCAGCATTTT.

V usage is TRBV7-3 and J usage is TRBJ2-5, with TRBD2 identical over 10 bases. The CDR3 runs 15 residues. V was clipped by 5 bases and J by 5 bases; unmatched bases: 8. Germline V lookup: CDR1 SGHTA, CDR2 FQGTGA. In DNA, the CDR3 is TGTGCCAGCAGCCCAAGCGGGAGGGCCGGGGAGACCCAGTACTTC. Its protein is CASSPSGRAGETQYF.

V gene TRBV10-3 combines with J gene TRBJ1-1; TRBD1 agrees at 12 bases. CDR1 and CDR2 from the germline V gene are ENHRY and SYGVKD. The CDR3 covers 15 residues. V lost 9 bases and J lost 6; bases outside the gene matches: 11. CDR3 in DNA: TGTGCCATTGTCCCGGGACAGGGGGCAAGGGCTGAAGCTTTCTTT. This sequence encodes CAIVPGQGARAEAFF.

This sequence joins TRBV9 and TRBJ2-1; 13 nucleotides agree with TRBD2. The V gene's germline CDR1 is SGDLS and CDR2 YYNGEE. This CDR3 comprises 15 residues. With 5 bases clipped from V and 6 bases from J, the junction kept 5 bases outside the gene matches. CDR3 bases: TGTGCCAGCAGTCGGACTAGCGGGGGAAGCAATGAGCAGTTCTTC. Amino acids: CASSRTSGGSNEQFF.

In nucleotides, the CDR3 is TGTGCCAGCAGTCTACAGGGACAGAACACTGAAGCTTTCTTT. Encoded protein: CASSLQGQNTEAFF. This chain links TRBV28 with TRBJ1-1; tentative D call: TRBD1 (6 bases). V lost 5 bases and J lost 1, with 11 bases in between. The CDR3 totals 14 residues. The germline gives CDR1 MDHEN, CDR2 SYDVKM.

The chain has TRBV7-9 and TRBJ1-5, with unresolved D. Germline assignment: CDR1 SEHNR and CDR2 FQNEAQ (reference sequence). This CDR3 has 14 residues. Between the trimmed V and J ends, which lost 2 bases and 4 bases, there was a span of 9 bases. The CDR3 nucleotides read TGTGCCAGCAGCTTAAACAGCCCAAATCAGCCCCAGCATTTT. This codes for CASSLNSPNQPQHF. The full variable domain, in which reference TRBV7-9 and TRBJ1-5 provide the parts outside the CDR3, is DTGVSQNPRHKITKRGQNVTFRCDPISEHNRLYWYRQTLGQGPEFLTYFQNEAQLEKSRLLSDRFSAERPKGSFSTLEIQRTEQGDSAMYLCASSLNSPNQPQHFGDGTRLSIL.

The J gene is TRBJ2-1, the V gene TRBV28; a weak D match, TRBD2 (6 bases). V was trimmed by 5 bases and J by 0 bases, leaving 14 bases between them. The germline V gene encodes CDR1 MDHEN and CDR2 SYDVKM. The CDR3 is 16 amino acids. The CDR3 protein is CASSPPGLSSYNEQFF. CDR3 DNA sequence: TGTGCCAGCAGTCCACCGGGACTTAGCTCCTACAATGAGCAGTTCTTC.

CDR3 sequence: CASSLESRPGLDTQYF. The CDR3 nucleotides read TGCGCCAGCAGCTTGGAGTCCCGGCCGGGTTTAGATACGCAGTATTTT. The chain employs TRBV5-1 and TRBJ2-3; no clear D gene. Between the trimmed V and J ends, which lost 0 bases and 5 bases, there was a span of 16 bases. The CDR3 loop spans 16 amino acids. Germline CDR1 is SGHRS and CDR2 is YFSETQ. Full variable domain (missing parts from reference TRBV5-1 and TRBJ2-3): KAGVTQTPRYLIKTRGQQVTLSCSPISGHRSVSWYQQTPGQGLQFLFEYFSETQRNKGNFPGRFSGRQFSNSRSEMNVSTLELGDSALYLCASSLESRPGLDTQYFGPGTRLTVL.

This clone was seen a single time. The chain combines TRBV7-8 with TRBJ2-5, with 12 bases matching TRBD1. Trimming removed 5 bases from V and 1 base from J; junction bases left unmatched: 5. The CDR3 contains 16 residues. CDR1 and CDR2 (germline): SGHVS, FQNEAQ. The CDR3 protein is CASSIRDRGLQETQYF. The CDR3 nucleotides are TGTGCCAGCAGCATTCGGGACAGGGGGCTCCAAGAGACCCAGTACTTC.

This chain links TRBV3-1 (or the pseudogene TRBV3-2) with TRBJ1-6, with a possible D match to TRBD1 (5 bases). V was clipped by 3 bases and J by 8 bases, with 17 bases between them. This CDR3 has 16 residues. The germline gives CDR1 LGHDT, CDR2 YNNKEL (reference sequence). Here the CDR3 DNA reads TGTGCCAGCAGCCACTCAGGGAGACGTTTAGATTCACCCCTCCACTTT. Encoded protein: CASSHSGRRLDSPLHF.

This clone has just one count. V is TRBV6-5 and J is TRBJ1-4; 8 nucleotides align to TRBD1. The length of the CDR3 is 13 residues. The V gene's germline CDR1 is MNHEY and CDR2 SVGAGI. J was trimmed by 7 bases and V by 9 bases; bases with no gene match: 7. CDR3 residues: CASADRGREKLFF. The DNA of the CDR3 is TGTGCCAGTGCCGACAGGGGACGTGAAAAACTGTTTTTT.

The chain combines TRBV7-8 with TRBJ2-7; TRBD2 agrees at 12 bases. V lost 6 bases to trimming and J lost 5 bases; unmatched junction nucleotides: 8. Germline V gene lookup returns CDR1 SGHVS and CDR2 FQNEAQ. There are 15 residues in the CDR3. The CDR3 region is CASRGSLAGGNEQYF. As DNA, the CDR3 is TGTGCCAGCAGGGGTTCACTAGCGGGAGGAAACGAGCAGTACTTC.

The genes are TRBV30 and TRBJ2-1, with D possibly TRBD1 on 6 matching bases. The CDR3 has 12 amino acids. Germline CDR1 reads GTSNPN; CDR2 reads SVGIG (reference sequence). Trimming pared 4 bases from V and 7 bases from J, leaving 11 bases between. The CDR3: CAWILDRNEQFF. The DNA for the CDR3 is TGTGCCTGGATCCTCGACAGGAATGAGCAGTTCTTC.

The chain uses TRBV7-2 and TRBJ2-6; D gene uncertain. Germline lookup yields CDR1 SGHTA and CDR2 FQGNSA. The CDR3 length is 16 residues. V dropped 2 bases and J dropped 1 base, with 9 bases sitting between them. The CDR3 region has the DNA TGTGCCAGCAGCTTAAATATAGGATCTGGGGCCAACGTCCTGACTTTC. Protein sequence: CASSLNIGSGANVLTF.

V is TRBV6-1 and J is TRBJ2-1, with 7 bases identical to TRBD2. J gave up 5 bases and V 4 bases, and 11 bases lay outside the gene matches. CDR1 is MNHNS and CDR2 is SASEGT in the germline V gene. The CDR3 covers 16 residues. For the CDR3, the DNA is TGTGCCAGCAGTGCCCACTTTCAGCGGGATGACAATGAGCAGTTCTTC. Translated, it gives CASSAHFQRDDNEQFF.

The chain recombines TRBV7-3 with TRBJ2-1; D unclear. The V gene lost 5 bases and the J gene lost 7 bases, with 9 bases spanning the gap. CDR3 size: 12 residues. Germline V gene lookup returns CDR1 SGHTA and CDR2 FQGTGA. DNA for the CDR3: TGTGCCAGCAGCATCGACCCAAATGAGCAGTTCTTC. This translates into CASSIDPNEQFF. The full variable domain, with the rest looked up from reference TRBV7-3 and TRBJ2-1, is GAGVSQTPSNKVTEKGKYVELRCDPISGHTALYWYRQSLGQGPEFLIYFQGTGAADDSGLPNDRFFAVRPEGSVSTLKIQRTERGDSAVYLCASSIDPNEQFFGPGTRLTVL.

This rearrangement joins TRBV12-3 or TRBV12-4 to TRBJ1-1; D remains ambiguous. Trimming took 5 bases from V and 5 from J, leaving 12 bases between them. The CDR3 is 13 residues long. CDR3 DNA: TGTGCCAGCAGTCCCGATATGGGGACTGAAGCTTTCTTT. This encodes CASSPDMGTEAFF.

V is TRBV4-3 and J is TRBJ2-5; TRBD1 is a possible D gene (6 bases). This CDR3 spans 16 amino acids. V was clipped by 0 bases and J by 1 base, with 12 bases between them. Germline CDR1 LGHNA, CDR2 YSLEER. CDR3 in amino acids: CASSQDAGVLQETQYF. The CDR3 DNA reads TGCGCCAGCAGCCAAGACGCAGGGGTACTCCAAGAGACCCAGTACTTC.

This chain joins TRBV6-1 and TRBJ2-1; TRBD2 aligns across 7 bases. CDR1 and CDR2 (germline): MNHNS, SASEGT. J lost 0 bases, V lost 4 bases, and 6 bases had no gene match. The CDR3 has 16 residues. The CDR3 DNA is TGTGCCAGCAGTGGGCTGGGCGGGAGCTCCTACAATGAGCAGTTCTTC. Translation gives CASSGLGGSSYNEQFF.

The chain couples TRBV10-2 to TRBJ2-3; TRBD2 matches 7 bases. With 4 bases clipped from V and 2 bases from J, the junction kept 3 bases outside the gene matches. The CDR3 is 14 residues long. Germline V gives CDR1 WSHSY, CDR2 SAAADI. CDR3 sequence (DNA): TGCGCCAGCAGTGTGGGGACTATCACAGATACGCAGTATTTT. This gives the protein CASSVGTITDTQYF.

With respect to this clone: No conserved phenylalanine or tryptophan is present at the end of the CDR3, so a read error is the likely explanation. It is unclear where the CDR3 begins or ends on the DNA, so no DNA is shown, and the CDR3 is as TCRdb lists it. The chain joins TRBV2 to TRBJ2-4; no DNA check was done on the table's D call, TRBD2. Germline CDR1 and CDR2: SNHLY and FYNNEI. Both ends counted, the CDR3 spans 12 residues. The CDR3 region is CASSEKASLLGV.

The gene calls are TRBV5-5 and TRBJ1-4; the D gene is possibly TRBD1 (5 bases). V was pared by 5 bases and J by 8 bases, with 19 bases between. There are 15 residues in the CDR3. Per germline, CDR1 SGHKS and CDR2 YYEKEE (reference sequence). In nucleotides, the CDR3 is TGTGCCAGCAGTTGGGGGGGTTTCGATAGAGAAAAACTGTTTTTT. Residues: CASSWGGFDREKLFF. Variable domain in full (rest from reference TRBV5-5 and TRBJ1-4): DAGVTQSPTHLIKTRGQQVTLRCSPISGHKSVSWYQQVLGQGPQFIFQYYEKEERGRGNFPDRFSARQFPNYSSELNVNALLLGDSALYLCASSWGGFDREKLFFGSGTQLSVL.